The 20 T cell receptor beta chains presented below share a single source sample, sequenced in a study of T cell repertoires in cytomegalovirus infection. TCRdb ran MiXCR on the reads and lists one entry per CDR3 protein. The table has about 830,000 distinct CDR3 sequences, 32% seen once. Which antigens these TCRs recognize remains unknown. The specimen comprised cultured CD8+ T cells from PBMCs, sampled from culture after CMV antigen stimulation. All receptors come from a human donor in good health (CMV status not recorded). Some clones in this sample may be carry-over from other donors' samples.

This clonotype was counted a few times. The genes are TRBV6-1 and TRBJ2-2; 12 bases fit TRBD2. Losses at the gene ends were 2 bases for V and 6 bases for J; bases not matched to a gene: 10. The CDR3 length is 18 residues. Germline CDR1 is MNHNS and CDR2 is SASEGT. The CDR3 DNA sequence: TGTGCCAGCAGTGAAAATGAACTAGCGGGGGGTGGGGCCGGGGAGCTGTTTTTT. It codes for CASSENELAGGGAGELFF.

This clonotype was counted a few times. This sequence joins TRBV19 and TRBJ1-5; D might be TRBD1 (6 bases). The germline V gene has CDR1 LNHDA and CDR2 SQIVND (reference sequence). V was pared by 3 bases and J by 3 bases, with 15 bases between. The length of the CDR3 is 16 residues. The CDR3 DNA follows: TGTGCCAGTAGTATGGGGGGCAGGGTATTCAATCAGCCCCAGCATTTT. It codes for CASSMGGRVFNQPQHF.

The V call is TRBV14, the J call TRBJ2-3; no reliable D call. This CDR3 has 15 residues. Trimming took 1 base from V and 2 from J, leaving 10 bases between them. The germline V gene has CDR1 SGHDN and CDR2 FVKESK. The CDR3 here is CASSQGLDHTDTQYF. The CDR3 nucleotides read TGTGCCAGCAGCCAAGGGCTGGATCACACAGATACGCAGTATTTT.

The V and J genes are TRBV6-2 or TRBV6-3 and TRBJ1-1; the D gene is possibly TRBD1 (6 bases). CDR1 is MNHEY and CDR2 is SVGEGT in the germline V gene. This CDR3 region has 16 residues. Trimming cost V 5 bases and J 4 bases, with 20 bases left between them. The CDR3 spells CASSPPGAQGSTEAFF. In DNA, the CDR3 is TGTGCCAGCAGTCCTCCCGGGGCCCAGGGGAGCACTGAAGCTTTCTTT.

This clonotype was found a few times. The rearrangement uses TRBV6-5 and TRBJ1-1, with D perhaps matching TRBD1 (6 bases). Germline V gene sequence: CDR1 MNHEY, CDR2 SVGAGI. The length of the CDR3 is 13 residues. Trimming removed 3 bases at V and 8 bases at J, with 13 bases between. CDR3 protein: CASSYGTGQEAFF. CDR3 coding DNA: TGTGCCAGCAGTTATGGTACAGGACAGGAAGCTTTCTTT.

The genes are TRBV11-2 and TRBJ2-7; D is ambiguous. V was shortened by 4 bases and J by 4 bases, with 17 bases between the two germline ends. Germline V gene data show CDR1 as SGHAT and CDR2 as FQNNGV. This CDR3 has 15 residues. The CDR3 spells CASSSAGTSGYEQYF. CDR3 bases: TGTGCCAGCAGCTCCGCTGGAACATCGGGTTACGAGCAGTACTTC.

This clonotype was counted between two and nine times. The gene calls are TRBV4-2 and TRBJ2-5, with D maybe TRBD2 (6 bases). CDR3 length: 18 residues. Germline V CDR1 and CDR2: LGHNA, YNFKEQ. Between the trimmed V and J ends, which lost 0 bases and 2 bases, there was a span of 19 bases. The CDR3 region has the DNA TGTGCCAGCAGCCAAGACCCTTCTCTGGAGGGGCCGCAAGAGACCCAGTACTTC. It translates to CASSQDPSLEGPQETQYF.

This rearrangement joins TRBV7-3 to TRBJ2-1, with 8 bases fitting TRBD1. The trim removed 0 bases at V and 1 base at J, leaving 2 bases unmatched. In germline, CDR1 is SGHTA, CDR2 FQGTGA. The CDR3 has 16 residues. The CDR3: CASSLTDRGSYNEQFF. The CDR3 nucleotides read TGTGCCAGCAGCTTAACCGACAGGGGTTCCTACAATGAGCAGTTCTTC.

The chain links TRBV19 to TRBJ1-6; D may be TRBD1 (5 bases). Trimming left V 9 bases short and J 0 bases short, with 9 bases between. CDR1 is LNHDA and CDR2 is SQIVND in the germline V gene (reference sequence). The CDR3 has 14 amino acids. CDR3 nucleotides: TGTGCCAGCCGACAGTTCTCCTATAATTCACCCCTCCACTTT. It codes for CASRQFSYNSPLHF.

This clonotype has only a few counts. This chain uses TRBV19 with TRBJ2-3; 7 nucleotides line up with TRBD2. The germline V gene encodes CDR1 LNHDA and CDR2 SQIVND (reference sequence). After removal of 3 bases from V and 4 bases from J, the junction contained 7 bases not matched to a gene. This CDR3 is 15 amino acids long. The CDR3 DNA reads TGTGCCAGTAGTATGGCGGGAGAGGGCGCAGATACGCAGTATTTT. It specifies CASSMAGEGADTQYF.

The V gene is TRBV7-2, the J gene TRBJ2-7; D may be TRBD1 or TRBD2 (7 bases each). Germline assignment: CDR1 SGHTA and CDR2 FQGNSA. This CDR3 is 13 amino acids long. CDR3 sequence reads: CASSYGGTDERYV. For the CDR3, the DNA is TGTGCCAGCAGTTACGGGGGGACAGACGAGCGGTACGTC.

At least ten counts were recorded for this clonotype. The gene calls are TRBV7-2 and TRBJ2-7, with D possibly matching TRBD2 (5 bases). The CDR3 has 14 amino acids. Trimming removed 2 bases at V and 3 bases at J, with 11 bases between. CDR1 and CDR2 (germline): SGHTA, FQGNSA. The DNA for the CDR3 is TGTGCCAGCAGCTTACCGGGGAAGTTCTACGAGCAGTACGTC. Amino acid sequence: CASSLPGKFYEQYV.

The rearrangement links TRBV7-6 to TRBJ2-2, with 7 bases aligning to TRBD2. Germline V gene sequence: CDR1 SGHVS, CDR2 FNYEAQ. The CDR3 runs 15 residues. The V and J ends lost 5 bases and 3 bases, in that order; junction bases with no gene match: 6. The CDR3 coding sequence is TGTGCCAGCAGCCAGCGGGGCGAGGACACCGGGGAGCTGTTTTTT. This translates into CASSQRGEDTGELFF.

This clonotype was counted many times. The chain links TRBV5-8 to TRBJ2-2; D gene unclear. Trimming left V 5 bases short and J 2 bases short, with 7 bases between. The germline CDR1 and CDR2 sequences are SGHTS and YDEGEE. There are 13 residues in the CDR3. CDR3 DNA: TGTGCCAGCAGATATACAAACACCGGGGAGCTGTTTTTT. It encodes CASRYTNTGELFF.

This clonotype has a count of ten or more. The chain recombines TRBV7-8 with TRBJ1-1; 7 positions agree with TRBD1. The V and J ends lost 5 bases and 2 bases, in that order; junction bases with no gene match: 14. The CDR3 has 17 amino acids. CDR1 SGHVS and CDR2 FQNEAQ come from the germline V gene. DNA for the CDR3: TGTGCCAGCAGCCCAACCCTACAGGGGAAGAGAAACACTGAAGCTTTCTTT. Translated, it gives CASSPTLQGKRNTEAFF.

The chain couples TRBV10-3 to TRBJ1-2, with no clear D. The CDR3 has 16 amino acids. Trimming stripped 0 bases from V and 5 bases from J, with 16 bases between. CDR1 is ENHRY and CDR2 is SYGVKD in the germline V gene. In nucleotides, the CDR3 is TGTGCCATCAGTGAGTCGTCCATGACGGATGAATATGGCTACACCTTC. Translated, it gives CAISESSMTDEYGYTF.

J is TRBJ1-1 and V is TRBV6-2 or TRBV6-3; D gene uncertain. Germline CDR1 and CDR2: MNHEY and SVGEGT. Trimming left V 2 bases short and J 10 bases short, with 8 bases between. There are 11 residues in the CDR3. The CDR3 DNA sequence: TGTGCCAGCAGTTACCCGGGGAGAGCTTTCTTT. As protein: CASSYPGRAFF.

This clonotype occurred a few times. The chain has TRBV19 and TRBJ1-6, with a possible D match to TRBD1 (5 bases). The CDR3 sequence is 15 residues long. Trimming took 5 bases from V and 4 from J, leaving 12 bases between them. In germline, CDR1 is LNHDA, CDR2 SQIVND (reference sequence). The CDR3: CASSLQAGYNSPLHF. The CDR3 bases are TGTGCCAGTAGTCTACAGGCCGGGTATAATTCACCCCTCCACTTT.

This clonotype has a handful of counts. The chain couples TRBV6-1 to TRBJ2-4; D is unclear. V lost 5 bases to trimming and J lost 0 bases, with 14 bases between them. Germline V gives CDR1 MNHNS, CDR2 SASEGT. This CDR3 region has 16 residues. Here the CDR3 DNA reads TGTGCCAGCAGTCCAGAATCGGGTCTAGCCAAAAACATTCAGTACTTC. It translates to CASSPESGLAKNIQYF.

V and J are TRBV19 and TRBJ1-5, with 8 bases matching TRBD1. Trimming cost V 5 bases and J 7 bases; bases outside gene matches: 7. The CDR3 contains 14 residues. In germline, CDR1 is LNHDA, CDR2 SQIVND (reference sequence). The CDR3 DNA is TGTGCCAGTAGTCCGTACAGGGGGAGGCAGCCCCAGCATTTT. Amino acids: CASSPYRGRQPQHF.